The rows below give T cell receptor beta chains drawn from one sample of a study of OX40 agonist ivuxolimab in advanced cancers. TCRdb keeps only in-frame clones here, not all; method: immunoSEQ multiplex PCR. The sample lists 75,000 to 90,000 clones; roughly 83% were seen once. Sequenced here: CD4+ or CD8+ T cells sorted from blood, sampled in a trial of the OX40 agonist ivuxolimab. These TCRs come from an adult with an advanced solid tumor such as melanoma, head and neck, liver or kidney cancer. CDR3s include the opening cysteine and the closing phenylalanine or tryptophan. D genes are given only for firm matches. Clone size is not always given. Where it is, it says once, few, many or a class for expanded clones.

V gene: TRBV29-1
clone size: -
J gene: TRBJ2-7
D gene: TRBD1
CDR3 protein: CSGTGTGGEQYF
CDR3 DNA: TGCAGCGGGACCGGGACAGGAGGCGAGCAGTACTTC

V gene: TRBV6-6
clone size: -
J gene: TRBJ1-2
D gene: TRBD1
CDR3 protein: CASTPRDRRGYTF
CDR3 DNA: TGTGCCAGCACCCCGCGGGACAGGAGGGGCTACACCTTC

V gene: TRBV7-9
clone size: -
J gene: TRBJ2-3
D gene: TRBD2
CDR3 protein: CASSLGLAGFTDTQYF
CDR3 DNA: TGTGCCAGCAGCTTGGGGCTAGCGGGTTTCACAGATACGCAGTATTTT

V gene: TRBV5-1
clone size: -
J gene: TRBJ1-3
D gene: -
CDR3 protein: CASTRDGGTGNTIYF
CDR3 DNA: TGCGCCAGCACTCGAGACGGCGGCACTGGAAACACCATATATTTT

V gene: TRBV5-1
clone size: -
J gene: TRBJ2-7
D gene: -
CDR3 protein: CASSLEGRGADEQYF
CDR3 DNA: TGCGCCAGCAGCTTGGAGGGCAGGGGGGCAGACGAGCAGTACTTC

V gene: TRBV5-1
clone size: -
J gene: TRBJ2-1
D gene: TRBD1
CDR3 protein: CASRITGGAGNEQFF
CDR3 DNA: TGCGCCAGCAGGATTACAGGGGGCGCTGGCAATGAGCAGTTCTTC

V gene: TRBV7-3
clone size: -
J gene: TRBJ1-2
D gene: -
CDR3 protein: CASSLGGSYGYTF
CDR3 DNA: TGTGCCAGCAGCTTAGGGGGTAGCTATGGCTACACCTTC

V gene: TRBV6-5
clone size: -
J gene: TRBJ2-7
D gene: TRBD2
CDR3 protein: CASRPTSGMGEQYF
CDR3 DNA: TGTGCCAGCAGACCGACTAGCGGGATGGGCGAGCAGTACTTC

V gene: TRBV30
clone size: few
J gene: TRBJ2-1
D gene: -
CDR3 protein: CAWTPSGTQPYNEQFF
CDR3 DNA: TGTGCCTGGACCCCCTCCGGGACTCAACCTTACAATGAGCAGTTCTTC

V gene: TRBV6-5
clone size: -
J gene: TRBJ2-5
D gene: -
CDR3 protein: CASSYSRTQETQYF
CDR3 DNA: TGTGCCAGCAGTTACTCCCGCACTCAAGAGACCCAGTACTTC

V gene: TRBV6-5
clone size: -
J gene: TRBJ2-7
D gene: TRBD2
CDR3 protein: CASSLPYSGRGEQYF
CDR3 DNA: TGTGCCAGCAGTCTCCCCTACTCCGGGCGGGGGGAGCAGTACTTC

V gene: TRBV19
clone size: -
J gene: TRBJ2-2
D gene: TRBD2
CDR3 protein: CATPRSPAGEAGELFF
CDR3 DNA: TGTGCCACTCCCCGGTCACCGGCGGGAGAGGCCGGGGAGCTGTTTTTT

V gene: TRBV11-1
clone size: -
J gene: TRBJ2-1
D gene: -
CDR3 protein: CASSLARLINEQFF
CDR3 DNA: TGTGCCAGCAGCTTAGCGCGACTCATCAATGAGCAGTTCTTC

V gene: TRBV27
clone size: -
J gene: TRBJ2-7
D gene: TRBD1
CDR3 protein: CASSLQTGSYEQYF
CDR3 DNA: TGTGCCAGCAGTCTACAGACAGGGTCCTACGAGCAGTACTTC

V gene: TRBV7-2
clone size: -
J gene: TRBJ2-3
D gene: TRBD2
CDR3 protein: CASSLGLAGVGDTQYF
CDR3 DNA: TGTGCCAGCAGCTTAGGACTAGCGGGAGTGGGAGATACGCAGTATTTT

V gene: TRBV7-2
clone size: few
J gene: TRBJ2-1
D gene: -
CDR3 protein: CASSLDAGVAGQFF
CDR3 DNA: TGTGCCAGCAGCTTAGACGCCGGGGTTGCTGGGCAGTTCTTC

V gene: TRBV4-2
clone size: -
J gene: TRBJ2-7
D gene: TRBD2
CDR3 protein: CASSQDAGEYYEQYF
CDR3 DNA: TGTGCCAGCAGCCAAGATGCGGGAGAATACTACGAGCAGTACTTC

V gene: TRBV6-1
clone size: once
J gene: TRBJ1-5
D gene: -
CDR3 protein: CASSDEGNQPQHF
CDR3 DNA: TGTGCCAGCAGTGATGAAGGGAATCAGCCCCAGCATTTT

V gene: TRBV18
clone size: -
J gene: TRBJ2-2
D gene: TRBD2
CDR3 protein: CASSPPTGGNTGELFF
CDR3 DNA: TGTGCCAGCTCACCACCTACGGGAGGGAACACCGGGGAGCTGTTTTTT

V gene: TRBV5-1
clone size: -
J gene: TRBJ2-5
D gene: -
CDR3 protein: CASVRDVRGSETQYF
CDR3 DNA: TGCGCCAGCGTTCGGGACGTTAGAGGGTCAGAGACCCAGTACTTC

V gene: TRBV5-1
clone size: -
J gene: TRBJ2-3
D gene: -
CDR3 protein: CASSPITAVQGNTQYF
CDR3 DNA: TGCGCCAGCAGCCCTATAACGGCTGTGCAAGGCAATACGCAGTATTTT

V gene: TRBV5-1
clone size: -
J gene: TRBJ1-4
D gene: -
CDR3 protein: CASRGGKDRSNEKLFF
CDR3 DNA: TGCGCCAGCCGTGGGGGAAAGGACAGATCTAATGAAAAACTGTTTTTT

V gene: TRBV5-4
clone size: -
J gene: TRBJ2-7
D gene: -
CDR3 protein: CASSLARNPSTEQYF
CDR3 DNA: TGTGCCAGCAGCTTGGCCAGGAACCCAAGTACCGAGCAGTACTTC

V gene: TRBV7-8
clone size: -
J gene: TRBJ1-3
D gene: TRBD1
CDR3 protein: CASSLAPTTGGSGNTIYF
CDR3 DNA: TGTGCCAGCAGCTTAGCCCCAACGACAGGGGGTTCCGGAAACACCATATATTTT

V gene: TRBV27
clone size: -
J gene: TRBJ2-7
D gene: -
CDR3 protein: CASSSAGQGAYEQYF
CDR3 DNA: TGTGCCAGCAGTTCAGCGGGGCAGGGGGCCTACGAGCAGTACTTC

V gene: TRBV19
clone size: -
J gene: TRBJ1-2
D gene: TRBD1
CDR3 protein: CASSLTGDWYYTF
CDR3 DNA: TGTGCCAGTAGCCTAACAGGGGATTGGTACTACACCTTC

V gene: TRBV5-4
clone size: once
J gene: TRBJ2-3
D gene: -
CDR3 protein: CASSLLSLRNTDTQYF
CDR3 DNA: TGTGCCAGCAGCTTGTTGAGTCTACGCAACACAGATACGCAGTATTTT

V gene: TRBV7-2
clone size: -
J gene: TRBJ1-5
D gene: -
CDR3 protein: CASSMGRYSNQPQHF
CDR3 DNA: TGTGCCAGCAGCATGGGACGGTATAGCAATCAGCCCCAGCATTTT

V gene: TRBV7-9
clone size: few
J gene: TRBJ1-1
D gene: -
CDR3 protein: CASSLVIGEPNTEAFF
CDR3 DNA: TGTGCCAGCAGCTTAGTAATCGGGGAACCGAACACTGAAGCTTTCTTT

V gene: TRBV27
clone size: -
J gene: TRBJ2-7
D gene: TRBD2
CDR3 protein: CASSRALAALSNEQYF
CDR3 DNA: TGTGCCAGCAGTCGGGCTCTAGCGGCTCTTAGCAACGAGCAGTACTTC

V gene: TRBV6-4
clone size: -
J gene: TRBJ1-1
D gene: TRBD1
CDR3 protein: CASRADRGRSAFF
CDR3 DNA: TGTGCCAGCAGGGCAGACAGGGGGAGATCGGCTTTCTTT

V gene: TRBV7-2
clone size: -
J gene: TRBJ1-5
D gene: -
CDR3 protein: CASSLNYNQPQHF
CDR3 DNA: TGTGCCAGCAGCTTAAATTACAATCAGCCCCAGCATTTT

V gene: TRBV6-5
clone size: -
J gene: TRBJ1-2
D gene: -
CDR3 protein: CASRADTTNYGYTF
CDR3 DNA: TGTGCCAGCAGGGCGGACACAACTAACTATGGCTACACCTTC

V gene: TRBV29-1
clone size: -
J gene: TRBJ1-2
D gene: -
CDR3 protein: CSVERGQPPSGYTF
CDR3 DNA: TGCAGCGTTGAGAGAGGACAGCCCCCCTCGGGCTACACCTTC

V gene: TRBV11-3
clone size: -
J gene: TRBJ2-2
D gene: -
CDR3 protein: CASSPRPGLTGELFF
CDR3 DNA: TGTGCCAGCAGCCCCCGGCCGGGTTTGACCGGGGAGCTGTTTTTT

V gene: TRBV30
clone size: -
J gene: TRBJ1-4
D gene: -
CDR3 protein: CACGGQGNEKLFF
CDR3 DNA: TGTGCCTGTGGGGGGCAGGGTAATGAAAAACTGTTTTTT

V gene: TRBV7-2
clone size: once
J gene: TRBJ1-5
D gene: -
CDR3 protein: CASSSGMARVNQPQHF
CDR3 DNA: TGTGCCAGCAGCTCAGGTATGGCCAGAGTCAATCAGCCCCAGCATTTT

V gene: TRBV4-3
clone size: once
J gene: TRBJ2-2
D gene: TRBD1
CDR3 protein: CASSSDRATNTGELFF
CDR3 DNA: TGCGCCAGCAGCTCAGACAGGGCCACGAACACCGGGGAGCTGTTTTTT

V gene: TRBV5-6
clone size: few
J gene: TRBJ2-5
D gene: TRBD2
CDR3 protein: CASSLLGLAGGQETQYF
CDR3 DNA: TGTGCCAGCAGCCTCCTGGGACTAGCGGGGGGGCAAGAGACCCAGTACTTC

V gene: TRBV10-3
clone size: -
J gene: TRBJ1-1
D gene: -
CDR3 protein: CATSPGSLPWAFF
CDR3 DNA: TGTGCCACCTCCCCCGGGAGCCTCCCGTGGGCTTTCTTT

V gene: TRBV5-4
clone size: -
J gene: TRBJ2-7
D gene: -
CDR3 protein: CASSLVDSPYEQYF
CDR3 DNA: TGTGCCAGCAGCTTGGTGGACTCTCCCTACGAGCAGTACTTC

V gene: TRBV6-1
clone size: -
J gene: TRBJ1-5
D gene: -
CDR3 protein: CASSEGWGYSNQPQHF
CDR3 DNA: TGTGCCAGCAGTGAAGGGTGGGGCTATAGCAATCAGCCCCAGCATTTT

V gene: TRBV5-1
clone size: -
J gene: TRBJ2-4
D gene: TRBD1
CDR3 protein: CASSLAGTERIQYF
CDR3 DNA: TGCGCCAGCAGCTTAGCCGGGACAGAGAGAATTCAGTACTTC

V gene: TRBV5-6
clone size: -
J gene: TRBJ1-5
D gene: -
CDR3 protein: CASSSPNQPQHF
CDR3 DNA: TGTGCCAGCAGCTCCCCCAATCAGCCCCAGCATTTT

V gene: TRBV6-1
clone size: -
J gene: TRBJ1-1
D gene: -
CDR3 protein: CASSEAPGEGEAFF
CDR3 DNA: TGTGCCAGCAGTGAAGCGCCAGGGGAAGGTGAAGCTTTCTTT